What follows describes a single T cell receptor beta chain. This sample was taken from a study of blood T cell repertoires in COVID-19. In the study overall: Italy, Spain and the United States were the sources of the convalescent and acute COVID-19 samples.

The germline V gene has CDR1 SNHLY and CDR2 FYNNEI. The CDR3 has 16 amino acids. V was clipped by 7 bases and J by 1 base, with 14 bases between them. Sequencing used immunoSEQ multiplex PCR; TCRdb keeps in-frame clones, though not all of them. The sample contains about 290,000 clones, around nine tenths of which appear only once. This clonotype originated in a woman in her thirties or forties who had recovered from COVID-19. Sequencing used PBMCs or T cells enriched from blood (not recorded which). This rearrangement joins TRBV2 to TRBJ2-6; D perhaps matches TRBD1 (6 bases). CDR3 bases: TGTGCCAGCATGCGCCCAGGGGAATCTGGGGCCAACGTCCTGACTTTC. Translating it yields CASMRPGESGANVLTF.